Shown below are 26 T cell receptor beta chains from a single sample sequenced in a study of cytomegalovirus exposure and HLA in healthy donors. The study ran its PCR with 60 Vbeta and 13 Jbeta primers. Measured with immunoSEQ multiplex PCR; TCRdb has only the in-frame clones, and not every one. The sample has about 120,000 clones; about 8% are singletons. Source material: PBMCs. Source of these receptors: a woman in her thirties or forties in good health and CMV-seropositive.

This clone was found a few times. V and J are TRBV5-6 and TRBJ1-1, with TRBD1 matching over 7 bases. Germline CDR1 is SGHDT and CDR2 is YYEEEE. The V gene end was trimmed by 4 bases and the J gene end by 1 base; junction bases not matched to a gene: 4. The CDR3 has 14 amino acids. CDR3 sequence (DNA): TGTGCCAGCAGCCGACAGGGCGGGAACACTGAAGCTTTCTTT. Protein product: CASSRQGGNTEAFF.

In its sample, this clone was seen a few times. The CDR3 loop reads CASSLTGIISYEQYF. The CDR3 nucleotides read TGCGCCAGCAGCCTAACAGGGATTATCTCCTACGAGCAGTACTTC. The chain combines TRBV5-1 with TRBJ2-7; D might be TRBD1 (6 bases). The CDR3 length is 15 residues. Trimming pared 4 bases from V and 0 bases from J, leaving 14 bases between. Germline V gene sequence: CDR1 SGHRS, CDR2 YFSETQ.

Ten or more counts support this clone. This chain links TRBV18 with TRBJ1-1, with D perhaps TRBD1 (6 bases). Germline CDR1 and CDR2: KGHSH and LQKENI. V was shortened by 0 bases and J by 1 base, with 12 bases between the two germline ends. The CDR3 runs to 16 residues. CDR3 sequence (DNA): TGTGCCAGCTCACCACCGTCAAGGGGGTCGAACACTGAAGCTTTCTTT. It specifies CASSPPSRGSNTEAFF. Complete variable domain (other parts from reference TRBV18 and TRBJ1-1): NAGVMQNPRHLVRRRGQEARLRCSPMKGHSHVYWYRQLPEEGLKFMVYLQKENIIDESGMPKERFSAEFPKEGPSILRIQQVVRGDSAAYFCASSPPSRGSNTEAFFGQGTRLTVV.

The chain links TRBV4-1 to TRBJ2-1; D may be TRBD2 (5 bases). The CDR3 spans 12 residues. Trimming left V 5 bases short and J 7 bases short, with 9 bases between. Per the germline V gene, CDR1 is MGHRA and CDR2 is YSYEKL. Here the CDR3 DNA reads TGCGCCAGCAGCTTACTAGGAAATGAGCAGTTCTTC. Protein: CASSLLGNEQFF.

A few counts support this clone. The CDR3 loop is CASGASGGTEAFF. The CDR3 DNA reads as TGTGCCAGTGGGGCTTCAGGGGGCACTGAAGCTTTCTTT. This chain connects TRBV19 to TRBJ1-1, with TRBD1 matching over 7 bases. The V and J ends lost 8 bases and 4 bases, in that order; junction bases with no gene match: 7. The V gene's germline CDR1 is LNHDA and CDR2 SQIVND (reference sequence). The CDR3 length is 13 residues.

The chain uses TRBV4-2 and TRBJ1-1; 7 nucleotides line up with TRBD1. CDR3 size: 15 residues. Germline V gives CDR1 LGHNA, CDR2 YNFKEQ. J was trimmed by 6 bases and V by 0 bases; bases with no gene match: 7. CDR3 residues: CASSQDRGRMAEAFF. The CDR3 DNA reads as TGTGCCAGCAGCCAAGATAGGGGGCGCATGGCTGAAGCTTTCTTT.

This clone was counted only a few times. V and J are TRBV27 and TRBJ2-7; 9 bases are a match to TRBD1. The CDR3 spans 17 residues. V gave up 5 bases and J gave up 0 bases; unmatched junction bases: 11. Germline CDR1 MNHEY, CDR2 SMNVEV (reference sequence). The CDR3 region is CASSRWSGTGPSYEQYF. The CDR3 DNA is TGTGCCAGCAGTCGGTGGTCCGGGACAGGGCCCTCCTACGAGCAGTACTTC.

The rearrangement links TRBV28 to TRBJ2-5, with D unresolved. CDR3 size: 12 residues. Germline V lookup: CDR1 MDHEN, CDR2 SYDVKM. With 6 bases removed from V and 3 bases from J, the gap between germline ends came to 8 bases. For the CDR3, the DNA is TGTGCCAGCAGCTCCCCAGAAGAGACCCAGTACTTC. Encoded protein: CASSSPEETQYF.

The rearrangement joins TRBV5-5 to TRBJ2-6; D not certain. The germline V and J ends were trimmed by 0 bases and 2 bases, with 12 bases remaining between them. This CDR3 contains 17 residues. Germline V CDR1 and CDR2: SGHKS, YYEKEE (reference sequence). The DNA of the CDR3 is TGTGCCAGCAGCTTGGCCGTTATTATCGCTGGGGCCAACGTCCTGACTTTC. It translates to CASSLAVIIAGANVLTF.

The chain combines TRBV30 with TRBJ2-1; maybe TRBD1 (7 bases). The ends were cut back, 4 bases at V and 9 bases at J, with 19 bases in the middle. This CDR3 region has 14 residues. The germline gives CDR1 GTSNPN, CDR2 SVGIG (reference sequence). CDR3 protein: CAWIWGAGGSEQFF. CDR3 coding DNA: TGTGCCTGGATTTGGGGCGCAGGGGGGAGTGAGCAGTTCTTC. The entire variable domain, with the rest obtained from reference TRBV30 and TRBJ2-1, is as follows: SQTIHQWPATLVQPVGSPLSLECTVEGTSNPNLYWYRQAAGRGLQLLFYSVGIGQISSEVPQNLSASRPQDRQFILSSKKLLLSDSGFYLCAWIWGAGGSEQFFGPGTRLTVL.

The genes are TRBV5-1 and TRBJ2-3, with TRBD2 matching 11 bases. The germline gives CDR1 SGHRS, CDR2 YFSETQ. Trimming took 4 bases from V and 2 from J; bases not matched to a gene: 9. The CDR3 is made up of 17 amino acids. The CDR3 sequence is CASSRLTSGGFTDTQYF. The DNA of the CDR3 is TGCGCCAGCAGCCGGTTAACTAGCGGGGGTTTCACAGATACGCAGTATTTT.

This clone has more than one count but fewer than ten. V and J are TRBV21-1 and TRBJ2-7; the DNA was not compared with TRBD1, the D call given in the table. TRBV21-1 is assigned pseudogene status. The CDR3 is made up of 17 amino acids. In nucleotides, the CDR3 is TGTGCCAGCAGCGAGATGACAGGGAGATGTTTCGACCACGAGCAGTACTTC. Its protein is CASSEMTGRCFDHEQYF.

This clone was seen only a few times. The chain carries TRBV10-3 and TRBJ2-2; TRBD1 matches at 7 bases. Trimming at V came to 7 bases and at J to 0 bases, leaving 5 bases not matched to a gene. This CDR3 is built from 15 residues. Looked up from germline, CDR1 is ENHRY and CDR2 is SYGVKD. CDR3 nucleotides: TGTGCCATCAACTCCGGGACAGCGAACACCGGGGAGCTGTTTTTT. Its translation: CAINSGTANTGELFF.

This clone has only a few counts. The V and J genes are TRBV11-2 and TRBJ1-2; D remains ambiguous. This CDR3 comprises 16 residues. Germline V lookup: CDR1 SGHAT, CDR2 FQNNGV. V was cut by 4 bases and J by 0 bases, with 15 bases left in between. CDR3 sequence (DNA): TGTGCCAGCAGCTCCCAATACAGCAGTACTAACTATGGCTACACCTTC. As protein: CASSSQYSSTNYGYTF.

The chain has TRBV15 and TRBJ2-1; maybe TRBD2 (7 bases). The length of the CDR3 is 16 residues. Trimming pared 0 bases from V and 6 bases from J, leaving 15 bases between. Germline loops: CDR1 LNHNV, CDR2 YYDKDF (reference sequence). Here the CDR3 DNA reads TGTGCCACCAGCAGAGATGGGGGGGCCCCTCCCAATGAGCAGTTCTTC. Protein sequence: CATSRDGGAPPNEQFF.

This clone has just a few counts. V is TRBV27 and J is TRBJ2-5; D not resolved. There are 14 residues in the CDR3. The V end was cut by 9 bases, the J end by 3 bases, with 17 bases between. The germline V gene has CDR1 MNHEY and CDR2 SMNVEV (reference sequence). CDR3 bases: TGTGCCAGTTCCCCCCCGTCTTCCGAAGAGACCCAGTACTTC. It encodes CASSPPSSEETQYF.

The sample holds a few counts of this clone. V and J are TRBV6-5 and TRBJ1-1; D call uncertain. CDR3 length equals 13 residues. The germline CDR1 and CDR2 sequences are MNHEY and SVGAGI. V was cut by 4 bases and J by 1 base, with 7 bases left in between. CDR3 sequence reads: CASSFIENTEAFF. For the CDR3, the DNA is TGTGCCAGCAGTTTCATAGAGAACACTGAAGCTTTCTTT.

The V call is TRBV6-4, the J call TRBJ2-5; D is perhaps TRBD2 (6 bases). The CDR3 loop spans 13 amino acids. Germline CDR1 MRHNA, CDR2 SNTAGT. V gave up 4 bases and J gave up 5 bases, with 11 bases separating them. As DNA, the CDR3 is TGTGCCAGCAGTGGCCTGAGCGGGGAGACCCAGTACTTC. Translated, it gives CASSGLSGETQYF.

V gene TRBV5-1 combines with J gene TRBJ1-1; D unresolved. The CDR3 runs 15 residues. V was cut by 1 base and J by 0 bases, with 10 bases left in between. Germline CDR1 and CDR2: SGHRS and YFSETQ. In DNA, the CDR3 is TGCGCCAGCAGCTTGCTCGGGGAAATGAACACTGAAGCTTTCTTT. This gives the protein CASSLLGEMNTEAFF.

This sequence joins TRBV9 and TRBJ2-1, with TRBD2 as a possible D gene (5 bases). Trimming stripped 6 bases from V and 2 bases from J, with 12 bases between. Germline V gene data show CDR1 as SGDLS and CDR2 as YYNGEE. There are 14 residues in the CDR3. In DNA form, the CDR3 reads TGTGCCAGCACTGCGGGTTCCGCCTACAATGAGCAGTTCTTC. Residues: CASTAGSAYNEQFF.

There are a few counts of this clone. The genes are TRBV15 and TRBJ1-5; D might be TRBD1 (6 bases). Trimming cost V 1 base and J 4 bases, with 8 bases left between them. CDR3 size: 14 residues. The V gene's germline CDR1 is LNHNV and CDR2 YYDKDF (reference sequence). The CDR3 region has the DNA TGTGCCACCAGCAGAGGGGGACAAAATCAGCCCCAGCATTTT. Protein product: CATSRGGQNQPQHF.

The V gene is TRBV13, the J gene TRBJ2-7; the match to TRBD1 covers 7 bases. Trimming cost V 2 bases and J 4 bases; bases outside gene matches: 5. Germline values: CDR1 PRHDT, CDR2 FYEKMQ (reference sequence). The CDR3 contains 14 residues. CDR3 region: CASSLTATGYEQYF. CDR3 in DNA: TGTGCCAGCAGCTTAACCGCGACAGGGTACGAGCAGTACTTC.

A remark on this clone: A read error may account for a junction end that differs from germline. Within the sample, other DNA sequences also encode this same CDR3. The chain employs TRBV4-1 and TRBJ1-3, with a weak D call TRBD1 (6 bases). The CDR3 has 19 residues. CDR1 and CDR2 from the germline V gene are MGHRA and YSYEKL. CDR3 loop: CASSQDGGRGAPSGNTIYF. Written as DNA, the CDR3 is TGCGCCAGCAGCCAAGATGGCGGCAGGGGTGCCCCATCTGGAAACACCATATATTTC.

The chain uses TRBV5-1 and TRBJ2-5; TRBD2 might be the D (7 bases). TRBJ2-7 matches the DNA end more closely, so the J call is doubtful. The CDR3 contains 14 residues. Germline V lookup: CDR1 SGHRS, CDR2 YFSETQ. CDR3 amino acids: CASSLRGGSYEQYF. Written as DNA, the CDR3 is TGCGCCAGCAGCTTGAGGGGGGGATCCTACGAGCAGTACTTC.

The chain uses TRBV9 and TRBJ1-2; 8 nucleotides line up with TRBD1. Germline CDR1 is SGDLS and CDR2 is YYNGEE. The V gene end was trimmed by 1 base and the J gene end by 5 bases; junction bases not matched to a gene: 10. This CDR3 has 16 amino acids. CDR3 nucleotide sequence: TGTGCCAGCAGCGTACTTGGAACAGGGGGATATTATGGCTACACCTTC. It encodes CASSVLGTGGYYGYTF.

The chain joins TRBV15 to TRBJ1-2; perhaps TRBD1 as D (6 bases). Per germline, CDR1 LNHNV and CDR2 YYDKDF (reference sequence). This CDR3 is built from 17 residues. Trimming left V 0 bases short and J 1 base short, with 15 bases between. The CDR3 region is CATSRDAGRGVNYGYTF. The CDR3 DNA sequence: TGTGCCACCAGCAGAGATGCAGGGAGGGGGGTTAACTATGGCTACACCTTC.